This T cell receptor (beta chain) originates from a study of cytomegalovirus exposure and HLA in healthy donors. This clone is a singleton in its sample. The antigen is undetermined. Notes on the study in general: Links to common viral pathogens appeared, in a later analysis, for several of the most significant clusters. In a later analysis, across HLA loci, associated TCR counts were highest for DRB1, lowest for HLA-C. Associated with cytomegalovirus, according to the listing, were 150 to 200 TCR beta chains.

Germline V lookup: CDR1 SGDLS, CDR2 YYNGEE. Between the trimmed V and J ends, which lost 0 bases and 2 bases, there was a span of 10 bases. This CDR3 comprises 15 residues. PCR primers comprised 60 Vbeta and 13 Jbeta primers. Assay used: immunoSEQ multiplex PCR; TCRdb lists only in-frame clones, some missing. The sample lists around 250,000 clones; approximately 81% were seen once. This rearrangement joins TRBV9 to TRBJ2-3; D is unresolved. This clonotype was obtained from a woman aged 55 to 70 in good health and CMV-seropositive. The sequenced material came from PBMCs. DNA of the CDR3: TGTGCCAGCAGCGTAGACTATGGAGCCACAGATACGCAGTATTTT. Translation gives CASSVDYGATDTQYF. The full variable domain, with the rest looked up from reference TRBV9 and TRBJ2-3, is DSGVTQTPKHLITATGQRVTLRCSPRSGDLSVYWYQQSLDQGLQFLIQYYNGEERAKGNILERFSAQQFPDLHSELNLSSLELGDSALYFCASSVDYGATDTQYFGPGTRLTVL.